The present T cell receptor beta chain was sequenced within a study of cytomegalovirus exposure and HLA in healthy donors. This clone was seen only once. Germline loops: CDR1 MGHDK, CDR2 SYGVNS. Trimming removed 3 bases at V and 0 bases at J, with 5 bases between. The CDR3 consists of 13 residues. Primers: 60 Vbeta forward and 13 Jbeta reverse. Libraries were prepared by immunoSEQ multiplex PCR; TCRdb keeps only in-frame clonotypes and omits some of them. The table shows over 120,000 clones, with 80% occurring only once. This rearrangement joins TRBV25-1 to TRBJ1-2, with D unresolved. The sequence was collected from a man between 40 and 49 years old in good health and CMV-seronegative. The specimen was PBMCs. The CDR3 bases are TGTGCCAGCAGTGACATGTCTAACTATGGCTACACCTTC. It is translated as CASSDMSNYGYTF.